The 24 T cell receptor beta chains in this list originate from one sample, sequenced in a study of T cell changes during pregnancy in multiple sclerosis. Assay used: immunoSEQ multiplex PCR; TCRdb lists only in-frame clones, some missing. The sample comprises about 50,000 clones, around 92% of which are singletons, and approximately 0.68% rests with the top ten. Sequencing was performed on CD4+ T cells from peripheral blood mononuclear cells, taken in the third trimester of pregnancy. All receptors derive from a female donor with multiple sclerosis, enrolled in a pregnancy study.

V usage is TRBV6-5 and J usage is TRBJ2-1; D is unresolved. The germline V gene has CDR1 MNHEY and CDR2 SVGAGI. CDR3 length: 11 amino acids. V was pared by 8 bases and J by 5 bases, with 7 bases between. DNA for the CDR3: TGTGCCAGCGGCTTTCACAATGAGCAGTTCTTC. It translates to CASGFHNEQFF.

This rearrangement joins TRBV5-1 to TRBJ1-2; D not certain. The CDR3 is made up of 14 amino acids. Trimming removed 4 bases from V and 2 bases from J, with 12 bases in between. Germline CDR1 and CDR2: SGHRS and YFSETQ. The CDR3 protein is CASSREVGNYGYTF. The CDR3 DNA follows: TGCGCCAGCAGCAGGGAGGTAGGGAACTATGGCTACACCTTC.

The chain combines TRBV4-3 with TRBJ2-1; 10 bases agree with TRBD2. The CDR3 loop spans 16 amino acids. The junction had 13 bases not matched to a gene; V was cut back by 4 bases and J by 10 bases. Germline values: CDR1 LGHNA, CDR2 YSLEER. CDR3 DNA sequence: TGCGCCAGCAGCCTCTTCCCCAGCGGGGGGGCGGGGGAGCAGTTCTTC. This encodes CASSLFPSGGAGEQFF.

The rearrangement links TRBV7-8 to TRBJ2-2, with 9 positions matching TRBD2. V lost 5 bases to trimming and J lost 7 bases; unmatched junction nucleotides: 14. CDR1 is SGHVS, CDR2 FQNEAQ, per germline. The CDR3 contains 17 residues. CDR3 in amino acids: CASSPLAGPPYSGELFF. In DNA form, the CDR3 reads TGTGCCAGCAGCCCACTAGCGGGCCCCCCTTATAGCGGGGAGCTGTTTTTT.

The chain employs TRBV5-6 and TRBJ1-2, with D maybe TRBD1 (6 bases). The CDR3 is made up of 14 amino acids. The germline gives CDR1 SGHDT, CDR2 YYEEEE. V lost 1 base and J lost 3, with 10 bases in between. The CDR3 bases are TGTGCCAGCAGCTTGACAGGGCGGTACTATGGCTACACCTTC. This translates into CASSLTGRYYGYTF.

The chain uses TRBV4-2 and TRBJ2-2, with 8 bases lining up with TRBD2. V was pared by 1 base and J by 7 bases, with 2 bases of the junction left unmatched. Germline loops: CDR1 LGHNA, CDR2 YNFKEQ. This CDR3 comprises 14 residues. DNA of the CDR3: TGTGCCAGCAGCCAAGGACTAGCGTACGGGGAGCTGTTTTTT. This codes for CASSQGLAYGELFF.

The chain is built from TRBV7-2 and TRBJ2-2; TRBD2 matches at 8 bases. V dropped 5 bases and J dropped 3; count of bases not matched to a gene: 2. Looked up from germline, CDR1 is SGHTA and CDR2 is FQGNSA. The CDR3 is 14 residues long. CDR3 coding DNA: TGTGCCAGCAGCCGGGGGGGCGACACCGGGGAGCTGTTTTTT. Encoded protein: CASSRGGDTGELFF.

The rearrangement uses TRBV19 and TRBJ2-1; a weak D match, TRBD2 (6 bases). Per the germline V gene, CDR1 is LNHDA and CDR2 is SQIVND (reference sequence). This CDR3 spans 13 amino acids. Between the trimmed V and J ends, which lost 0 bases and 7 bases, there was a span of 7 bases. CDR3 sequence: CASSIEGLNEQFF. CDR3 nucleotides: TGTGCCAGTAGTATAGAGGGACTTAATGAGCAGTTCTTC.

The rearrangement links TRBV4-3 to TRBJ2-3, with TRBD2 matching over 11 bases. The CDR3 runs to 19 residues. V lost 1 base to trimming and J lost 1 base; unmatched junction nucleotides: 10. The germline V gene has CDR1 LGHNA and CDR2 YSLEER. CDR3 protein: CASSQVFSGGAGGTDTQYF. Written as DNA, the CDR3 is TGCGCCAGCAGCCAAGTGTTTAGCGGGGGGGCTGGGGGCACAGATACGCAGTATTTT.

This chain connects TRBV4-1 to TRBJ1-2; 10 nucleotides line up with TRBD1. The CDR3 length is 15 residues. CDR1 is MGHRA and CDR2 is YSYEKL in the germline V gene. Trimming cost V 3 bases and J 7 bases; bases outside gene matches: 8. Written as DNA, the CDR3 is TGCGCCAGCAGCCATGAAAGGACAGGGGGTGGTGGCTACACCTTC. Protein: CASSHERTGGGGYTF.

CDR3 sequence (DNA): TGTGCCAGCAGCCCGGGAGTCACCGGGGAGCTGTTTTTT. Amino acid sequence: CASSPGVTGELFF. The V gene is TRBV11-3, the J gene TRBJ2-2, with a possible D match to TRBD2 (6 bases). Between the trimmed V and J ends, which lost 5 bases and 4 bases, there was a span of 8 bases. The germline V gene has CDR1 SGHNT and CDR2 YENEEA. CDR3 length: 13 residues.

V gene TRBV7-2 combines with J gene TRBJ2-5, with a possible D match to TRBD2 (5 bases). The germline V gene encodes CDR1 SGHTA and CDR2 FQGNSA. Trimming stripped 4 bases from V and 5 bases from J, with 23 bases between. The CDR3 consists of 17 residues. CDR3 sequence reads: CASSSSAQRGLGETQYF. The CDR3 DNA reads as TGTGCCAGCAGCTCGTCCGCACAGCGTGGACTCGGGGAGACCCAGTACTTC.

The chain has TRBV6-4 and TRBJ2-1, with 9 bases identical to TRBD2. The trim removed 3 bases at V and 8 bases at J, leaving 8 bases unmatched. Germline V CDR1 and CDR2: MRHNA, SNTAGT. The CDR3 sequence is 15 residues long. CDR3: CASSEPGLALHEQFF. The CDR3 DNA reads TGTGCCAGCAGTGAACCGGGACTAGCTCTCCATGAGCAGTTCTTC.

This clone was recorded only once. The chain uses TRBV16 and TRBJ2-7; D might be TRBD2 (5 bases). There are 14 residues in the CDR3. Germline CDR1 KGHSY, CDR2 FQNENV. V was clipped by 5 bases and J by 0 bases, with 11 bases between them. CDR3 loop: CASSGLSSSYEQYF. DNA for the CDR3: TGTGCCAGCAGCGGACTCAGCAGCTCCTACGAGCAGTACTTC.

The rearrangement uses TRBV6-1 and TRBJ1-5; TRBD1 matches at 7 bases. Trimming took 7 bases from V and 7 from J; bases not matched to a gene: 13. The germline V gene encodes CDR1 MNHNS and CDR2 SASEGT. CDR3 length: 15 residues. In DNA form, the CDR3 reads TGTGCCAGCACTTCAACGGGACAGAGCCGGCAGCCCCAGCATTTT. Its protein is CASTSTGQSRQPQHF.

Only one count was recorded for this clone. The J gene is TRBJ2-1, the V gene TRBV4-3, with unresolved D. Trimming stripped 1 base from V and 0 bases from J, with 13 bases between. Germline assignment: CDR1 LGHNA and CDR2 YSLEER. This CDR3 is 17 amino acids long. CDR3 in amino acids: CASSQGWAASSYNEQFF. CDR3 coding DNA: TGCGCCAGCAGCCAAGGATGGGCCGCGAGCTCCTACAATGAGCAGTTCTTC.

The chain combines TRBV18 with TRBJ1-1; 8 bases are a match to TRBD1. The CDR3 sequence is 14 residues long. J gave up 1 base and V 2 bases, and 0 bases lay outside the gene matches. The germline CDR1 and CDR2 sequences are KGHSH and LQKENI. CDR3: CASSPDRGNTEAFF. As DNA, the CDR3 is TGTGCCAGCTCACCAGACAGGGGGAACACTGAAGCTTTCTTT.

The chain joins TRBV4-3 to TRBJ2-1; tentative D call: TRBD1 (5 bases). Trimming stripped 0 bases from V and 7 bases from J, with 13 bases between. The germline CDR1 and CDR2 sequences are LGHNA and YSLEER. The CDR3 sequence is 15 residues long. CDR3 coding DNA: TGCGCCAGCAGCCAAGATACAGGCGAGAGTAATGAGCAGTTCTTC. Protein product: CASSQDTGESNEQFF.

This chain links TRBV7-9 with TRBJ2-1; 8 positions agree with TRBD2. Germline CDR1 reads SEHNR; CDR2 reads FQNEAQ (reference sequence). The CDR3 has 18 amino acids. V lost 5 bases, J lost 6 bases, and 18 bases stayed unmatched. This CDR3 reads CASSPRGGTVISGNEQFF. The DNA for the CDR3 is TGTGCCAGCAGCCCTCGGGGGGGCACCGTTATCTCGGGCAATGAGCAGTTCTTC. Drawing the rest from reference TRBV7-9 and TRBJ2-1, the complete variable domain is DTGVSQNPRHKITKRGQNVTFRCDPISEHNRLYWYRQTLGQGPEFLTYFQNEAQLEKSRLLSDRFSAERPKGSFSTLEIQRTEQGDSAMYLCASSPRGGTVISGNEQFFGPGTRLTVL.

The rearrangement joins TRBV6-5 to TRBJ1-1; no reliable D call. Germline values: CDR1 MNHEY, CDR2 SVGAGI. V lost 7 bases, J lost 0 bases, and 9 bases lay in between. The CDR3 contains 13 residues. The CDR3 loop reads CASNLLVNTEAFF. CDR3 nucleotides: TGTGCCAGCAACCTACTTGTGAACACTGAAGCTTTCTTT.

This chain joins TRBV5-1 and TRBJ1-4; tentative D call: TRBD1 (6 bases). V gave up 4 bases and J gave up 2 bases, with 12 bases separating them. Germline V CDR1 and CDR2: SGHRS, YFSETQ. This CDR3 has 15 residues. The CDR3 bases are TGCGCCAGCAGCACAACAGGGAAGACTAATGAAAAACTGTTTTTT. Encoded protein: CASSTTGKTNEKLFF.

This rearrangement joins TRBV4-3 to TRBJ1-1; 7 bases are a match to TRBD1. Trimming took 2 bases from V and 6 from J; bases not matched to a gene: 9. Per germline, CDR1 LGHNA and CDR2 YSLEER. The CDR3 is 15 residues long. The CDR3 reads CASSQPGQLRSEAFF. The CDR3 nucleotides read TGCGCCAGCAGCCAACCGGGACAGTTGCGTTCTGAAGCTTTCTTT.

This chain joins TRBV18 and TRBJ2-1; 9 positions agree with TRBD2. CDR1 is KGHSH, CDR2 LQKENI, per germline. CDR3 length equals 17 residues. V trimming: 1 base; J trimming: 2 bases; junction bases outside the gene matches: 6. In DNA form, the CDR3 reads TGTGCCAGCTCACCACGGCGTGGCGGGGGGGCCTACAATGAGCAGTTCTTC. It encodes CASSPRRGGGAYNEQFF.

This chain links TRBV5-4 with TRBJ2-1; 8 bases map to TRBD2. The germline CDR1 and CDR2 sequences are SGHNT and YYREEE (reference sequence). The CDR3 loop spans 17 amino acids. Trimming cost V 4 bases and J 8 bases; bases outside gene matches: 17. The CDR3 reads CASSPGGRGGRGDEQFF. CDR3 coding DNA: TGTGCCAGCAGCCCGGGGGGCCGCGGGGGGCGAGGAGATGAGCAGTTCTTC. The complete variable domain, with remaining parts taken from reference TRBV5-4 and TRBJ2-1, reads ETGVTQSPTHLIKTRGQQVTLRCSSQSGHNTVSWYQQALGQGPQFIFQYYREEENGRGNFPPRFSGLQFPNYSSELNVNALELDDSALYLCASSPGGRGGRGDEQFFGPGTRLTVL.